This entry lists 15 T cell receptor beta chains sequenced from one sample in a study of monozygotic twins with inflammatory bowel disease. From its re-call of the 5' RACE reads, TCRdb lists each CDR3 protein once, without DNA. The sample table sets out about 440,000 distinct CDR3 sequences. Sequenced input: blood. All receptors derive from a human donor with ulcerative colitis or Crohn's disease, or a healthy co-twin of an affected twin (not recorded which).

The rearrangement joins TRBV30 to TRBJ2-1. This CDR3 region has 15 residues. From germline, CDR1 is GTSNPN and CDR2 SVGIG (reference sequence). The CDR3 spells CAWSDSWGPYNEQFF.

The CDR3 loop reads CSARRLNQPQHF. V and J are TRBV20-1 and TRBJ1-5. The CDR3 consists of 12 residues. CDR1 and CDR2 (germline): DFQATT, SNEGSKA (reference sequence).

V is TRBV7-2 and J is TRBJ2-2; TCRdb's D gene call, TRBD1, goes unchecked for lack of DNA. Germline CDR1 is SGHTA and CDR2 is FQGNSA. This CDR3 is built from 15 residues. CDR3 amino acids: CASSLIQAGTGELFF. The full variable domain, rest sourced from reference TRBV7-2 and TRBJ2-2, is GAGVSQSPSNKVTEKGKDVELRCDPISGHTALYWYRQSLGQGLEFLIYFQGNSAPDKSGLPSDRFSAERTGGSVSTLTIQRTQQEDSAVYLCASSLIQAGTGELFFGEGSRLTVL.

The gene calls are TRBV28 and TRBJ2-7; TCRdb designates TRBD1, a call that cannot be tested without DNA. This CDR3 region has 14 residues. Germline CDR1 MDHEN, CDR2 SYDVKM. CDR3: CASSLPWDTYEQYF.

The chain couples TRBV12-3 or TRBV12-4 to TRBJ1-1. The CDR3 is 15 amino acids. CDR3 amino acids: CASRLGLQVGTEAFF.

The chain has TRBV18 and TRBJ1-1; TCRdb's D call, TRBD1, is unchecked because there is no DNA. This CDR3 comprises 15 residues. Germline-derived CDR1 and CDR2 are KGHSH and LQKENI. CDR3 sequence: CASSPMGRPDTEAFF.

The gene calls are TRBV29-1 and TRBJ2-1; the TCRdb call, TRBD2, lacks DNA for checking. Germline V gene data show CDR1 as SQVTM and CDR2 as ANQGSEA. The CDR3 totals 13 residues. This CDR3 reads CSVERTRRNEQFF.

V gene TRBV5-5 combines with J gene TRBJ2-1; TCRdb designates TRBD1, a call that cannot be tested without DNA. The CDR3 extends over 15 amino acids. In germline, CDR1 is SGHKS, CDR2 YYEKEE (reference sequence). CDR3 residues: CASSLVGRVRNEQFF.

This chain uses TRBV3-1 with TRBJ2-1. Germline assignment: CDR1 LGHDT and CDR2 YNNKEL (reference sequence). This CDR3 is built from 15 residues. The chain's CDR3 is CASSQDWPTYNEQFF.

CDR3 amino acids: CASSSERTGSYGYTF. This chain connects TRBV7-9 to TRBJ1-2; TCRdb lists TRBD1, though no DNA is available to test this call. The CDR3 spans 15 residues. Per germline, CDR1 SEHNR and CDR2 FQNEAQ (reference sequence).

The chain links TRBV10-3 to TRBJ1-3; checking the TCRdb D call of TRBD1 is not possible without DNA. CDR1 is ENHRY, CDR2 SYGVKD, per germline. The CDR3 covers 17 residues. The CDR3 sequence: CAISEPPGQGTGNTIYF.

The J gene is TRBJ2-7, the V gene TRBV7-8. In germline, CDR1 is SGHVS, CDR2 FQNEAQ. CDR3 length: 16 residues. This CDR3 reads CASSLASSRLTSEQYF.

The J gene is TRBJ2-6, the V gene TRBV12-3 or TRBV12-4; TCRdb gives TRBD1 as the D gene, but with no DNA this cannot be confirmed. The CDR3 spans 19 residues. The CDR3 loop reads CASSSNSGAGHSGANVLTF.

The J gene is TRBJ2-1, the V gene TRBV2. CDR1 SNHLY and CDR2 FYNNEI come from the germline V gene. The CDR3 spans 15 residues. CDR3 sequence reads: CASSEVPYSYNEQFF.

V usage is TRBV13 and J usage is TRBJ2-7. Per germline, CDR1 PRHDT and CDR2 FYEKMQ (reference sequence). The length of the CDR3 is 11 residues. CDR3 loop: CASSFHYEQYF.